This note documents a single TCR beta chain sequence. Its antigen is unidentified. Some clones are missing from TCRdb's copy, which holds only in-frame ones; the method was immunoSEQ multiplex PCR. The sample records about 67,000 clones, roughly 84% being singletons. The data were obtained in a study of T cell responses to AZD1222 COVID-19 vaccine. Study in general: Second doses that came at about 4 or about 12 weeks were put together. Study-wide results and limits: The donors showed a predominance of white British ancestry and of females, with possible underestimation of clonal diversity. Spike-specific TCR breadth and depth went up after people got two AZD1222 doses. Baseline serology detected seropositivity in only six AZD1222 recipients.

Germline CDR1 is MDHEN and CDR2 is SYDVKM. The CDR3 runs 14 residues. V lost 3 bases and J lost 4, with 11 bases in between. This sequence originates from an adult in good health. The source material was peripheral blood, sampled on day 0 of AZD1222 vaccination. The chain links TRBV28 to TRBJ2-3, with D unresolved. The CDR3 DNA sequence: TGTGCCAGCAGTTTCGGATCCGCCCCAGATACGCAGTATTTT. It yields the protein CASSFGSAPDTQYF.